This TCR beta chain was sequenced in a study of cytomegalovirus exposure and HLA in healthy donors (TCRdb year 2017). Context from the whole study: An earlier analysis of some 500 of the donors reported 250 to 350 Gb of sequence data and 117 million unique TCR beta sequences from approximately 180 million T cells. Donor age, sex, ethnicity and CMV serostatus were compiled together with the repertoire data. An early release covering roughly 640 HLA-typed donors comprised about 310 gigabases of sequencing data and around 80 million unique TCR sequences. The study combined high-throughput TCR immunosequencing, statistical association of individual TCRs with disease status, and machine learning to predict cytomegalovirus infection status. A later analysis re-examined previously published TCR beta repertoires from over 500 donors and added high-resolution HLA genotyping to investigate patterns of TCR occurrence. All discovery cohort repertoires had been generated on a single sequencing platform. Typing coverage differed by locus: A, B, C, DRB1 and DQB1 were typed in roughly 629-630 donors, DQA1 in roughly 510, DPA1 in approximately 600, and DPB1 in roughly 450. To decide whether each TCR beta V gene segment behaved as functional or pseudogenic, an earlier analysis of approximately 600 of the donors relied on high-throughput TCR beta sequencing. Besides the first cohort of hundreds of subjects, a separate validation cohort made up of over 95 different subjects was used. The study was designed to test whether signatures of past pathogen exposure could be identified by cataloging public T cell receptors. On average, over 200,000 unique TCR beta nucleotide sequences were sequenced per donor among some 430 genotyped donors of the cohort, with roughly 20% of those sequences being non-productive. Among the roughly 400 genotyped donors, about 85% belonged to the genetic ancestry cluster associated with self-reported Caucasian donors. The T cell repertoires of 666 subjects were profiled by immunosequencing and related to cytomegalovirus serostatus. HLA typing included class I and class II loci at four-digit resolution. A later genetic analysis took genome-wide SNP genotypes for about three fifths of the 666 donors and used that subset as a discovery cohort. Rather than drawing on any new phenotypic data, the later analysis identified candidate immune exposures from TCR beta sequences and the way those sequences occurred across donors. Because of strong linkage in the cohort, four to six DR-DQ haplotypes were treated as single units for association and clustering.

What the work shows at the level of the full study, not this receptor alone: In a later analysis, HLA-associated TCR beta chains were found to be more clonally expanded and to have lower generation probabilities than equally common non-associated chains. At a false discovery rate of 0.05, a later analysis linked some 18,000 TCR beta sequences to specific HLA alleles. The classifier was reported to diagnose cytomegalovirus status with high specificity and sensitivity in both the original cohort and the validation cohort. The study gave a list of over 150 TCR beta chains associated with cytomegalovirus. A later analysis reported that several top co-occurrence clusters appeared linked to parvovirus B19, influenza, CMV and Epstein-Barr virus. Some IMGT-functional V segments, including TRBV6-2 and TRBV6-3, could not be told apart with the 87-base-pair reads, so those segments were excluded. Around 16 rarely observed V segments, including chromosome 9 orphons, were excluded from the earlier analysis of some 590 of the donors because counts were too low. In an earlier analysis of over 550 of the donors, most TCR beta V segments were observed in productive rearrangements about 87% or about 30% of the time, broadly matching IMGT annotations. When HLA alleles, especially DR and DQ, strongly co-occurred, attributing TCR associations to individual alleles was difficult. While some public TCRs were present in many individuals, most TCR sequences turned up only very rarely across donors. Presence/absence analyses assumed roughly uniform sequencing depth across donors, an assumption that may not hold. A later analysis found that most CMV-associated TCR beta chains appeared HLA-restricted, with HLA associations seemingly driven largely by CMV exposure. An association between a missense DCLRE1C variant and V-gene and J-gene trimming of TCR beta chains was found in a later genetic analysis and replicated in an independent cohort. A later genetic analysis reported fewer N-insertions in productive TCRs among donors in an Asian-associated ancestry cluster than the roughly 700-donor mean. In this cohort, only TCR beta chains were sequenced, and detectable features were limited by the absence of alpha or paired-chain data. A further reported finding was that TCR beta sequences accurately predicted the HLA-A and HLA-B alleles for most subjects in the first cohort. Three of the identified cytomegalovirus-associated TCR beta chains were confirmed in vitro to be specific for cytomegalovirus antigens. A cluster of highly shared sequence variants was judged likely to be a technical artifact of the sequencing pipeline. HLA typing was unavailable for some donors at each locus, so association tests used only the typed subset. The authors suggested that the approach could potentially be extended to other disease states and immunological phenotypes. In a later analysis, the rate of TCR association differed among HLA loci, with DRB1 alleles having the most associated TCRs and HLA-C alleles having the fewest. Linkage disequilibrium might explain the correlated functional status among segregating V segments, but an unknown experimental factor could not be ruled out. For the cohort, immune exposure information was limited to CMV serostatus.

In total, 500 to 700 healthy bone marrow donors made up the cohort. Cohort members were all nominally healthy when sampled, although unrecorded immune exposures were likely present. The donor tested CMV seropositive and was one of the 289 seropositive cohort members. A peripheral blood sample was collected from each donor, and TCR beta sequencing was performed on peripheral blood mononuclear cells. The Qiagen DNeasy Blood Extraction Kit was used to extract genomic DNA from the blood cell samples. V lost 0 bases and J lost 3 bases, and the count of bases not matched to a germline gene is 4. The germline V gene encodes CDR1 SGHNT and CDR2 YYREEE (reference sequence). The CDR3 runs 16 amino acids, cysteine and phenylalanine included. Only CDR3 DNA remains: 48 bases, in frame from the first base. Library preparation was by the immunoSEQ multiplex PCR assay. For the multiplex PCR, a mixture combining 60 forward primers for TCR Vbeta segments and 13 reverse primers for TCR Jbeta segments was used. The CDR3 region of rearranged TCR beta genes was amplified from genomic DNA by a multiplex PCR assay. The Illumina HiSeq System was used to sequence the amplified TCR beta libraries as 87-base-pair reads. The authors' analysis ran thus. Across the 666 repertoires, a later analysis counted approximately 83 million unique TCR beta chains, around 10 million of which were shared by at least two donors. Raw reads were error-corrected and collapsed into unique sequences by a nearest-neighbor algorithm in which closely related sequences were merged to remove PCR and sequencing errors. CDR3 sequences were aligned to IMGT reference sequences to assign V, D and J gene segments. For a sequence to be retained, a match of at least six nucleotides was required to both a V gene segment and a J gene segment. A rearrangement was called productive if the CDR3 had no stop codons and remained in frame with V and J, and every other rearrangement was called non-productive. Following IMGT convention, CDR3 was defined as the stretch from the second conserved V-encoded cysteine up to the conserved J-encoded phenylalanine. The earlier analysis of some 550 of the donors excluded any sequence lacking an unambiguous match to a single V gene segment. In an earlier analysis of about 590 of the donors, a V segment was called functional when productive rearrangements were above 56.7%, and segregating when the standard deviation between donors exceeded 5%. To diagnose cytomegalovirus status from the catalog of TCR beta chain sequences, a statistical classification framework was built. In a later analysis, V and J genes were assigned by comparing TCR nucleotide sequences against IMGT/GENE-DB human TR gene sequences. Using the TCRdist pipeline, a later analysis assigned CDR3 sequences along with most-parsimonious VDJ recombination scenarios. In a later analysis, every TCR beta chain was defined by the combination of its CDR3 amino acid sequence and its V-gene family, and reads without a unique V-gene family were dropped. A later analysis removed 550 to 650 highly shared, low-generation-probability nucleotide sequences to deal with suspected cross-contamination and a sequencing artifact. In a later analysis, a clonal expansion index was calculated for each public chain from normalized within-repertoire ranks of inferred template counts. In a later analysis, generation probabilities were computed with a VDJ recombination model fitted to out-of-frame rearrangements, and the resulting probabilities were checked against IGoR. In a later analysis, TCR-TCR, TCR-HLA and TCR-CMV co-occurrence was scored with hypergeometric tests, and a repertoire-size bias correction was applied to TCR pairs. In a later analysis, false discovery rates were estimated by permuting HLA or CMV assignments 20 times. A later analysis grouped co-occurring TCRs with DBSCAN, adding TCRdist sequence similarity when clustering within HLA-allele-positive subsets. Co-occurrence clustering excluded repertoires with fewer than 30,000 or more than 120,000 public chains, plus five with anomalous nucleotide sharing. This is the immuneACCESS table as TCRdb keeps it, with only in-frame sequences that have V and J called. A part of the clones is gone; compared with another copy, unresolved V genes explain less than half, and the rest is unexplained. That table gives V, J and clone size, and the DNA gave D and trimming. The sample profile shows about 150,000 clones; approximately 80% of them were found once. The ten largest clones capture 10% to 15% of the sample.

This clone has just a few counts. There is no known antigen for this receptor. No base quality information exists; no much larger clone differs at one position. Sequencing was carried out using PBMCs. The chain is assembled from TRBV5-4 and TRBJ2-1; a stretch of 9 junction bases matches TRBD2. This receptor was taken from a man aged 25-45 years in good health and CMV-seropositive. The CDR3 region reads CASSLGAGGGYNEQFF. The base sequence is TGTGCCAGCAGCTTGGGGGCGGGAGGGGGCTACAATGAGCAGTTCTTC.